Below, 32 T cell receptor beta chains from the same sample are listed, as sequenced in a study of identical twins. One entry per CDR3 protein results from TCRdb running MiXCR on the 5' RACE reads. The sample holds about 530,000 distinct CDR3 sequences, 20% to 25% seen once. The data were also submitted as part of a second study, on yellow fever vaccine responses in identical twins.

Source material: CD4+ T cells sorted from blood. These receptor sequences come from a woman aged 18-35 years in good health.

In this sample, this clonotype turned up a few times. The chain employs TRBV10-3 and TRBJ2-7, with 12 positions matching TRBD2. CDR3 length: 14 residues. J lost 6 bases, V lost 8 bases, and 8 bases had no gene match. Per the germline V gene, CDR1 is ENHRY and CDR2 is SYGVKD. DNA for the CDR3: TGTGCCATCGCTAGCGGGGGGGGACCTACCGAGCAGTACGTC. It codes for CAIASGGGPTEQYV.

The CDR3 coding sequence is TGTGCCAGCAGCTCCGTCAGCGCGTTACAAGAGACCCAGTACTTC. It codes for CASSSVSALQETQYF. The V gene is TRBV7-8, the J gene TRBJ2-5; D call uncertain. V was trimmed by 4 bases and J by 2 bases, leaving 14 bases between them. Germline lookup yields CDR1 SGHVS and CDR2 FQNEAQ. The CDR3 has 15 amino acids.

This clonotype has just a few counts. This rearrangement joins TRBV5-1 to TRBJ1-1; D gene unclear. The V and J ends lost 2 bases and 1 base respectively, with 12 bases between them. CDR3 length: 15 amino acids. From germline, CDR1 is SGHRS and CDR2 YFSETQ. CDR3 sequence (DNA): TGCGCCAGCAGCTTATCAACCGGGCCGAACACTGAAGCTTTCTTT. The encoded protein is CASSLSTGPNTEAFF.

This clonotype occurred a few times. DNA for the CDR3: TGTGCCAGCAGCTTAGTGGGACCGCCAAAGGAGTTCTTC. The encoded protein is CASSLVGPPKEFF. The J gene is TRBJ2-1, the V gene TRBV7-9, with D tentatively TRBD1 or TRBD2 (5 bases each). Trimming stripped 1 base from V and 14 bases from J, with 15 bases between. The CDR3 extends over 13 amino acids. Germline V lookup: CDR1 SEHNR, CDR2 FQNEAQ (reference sequence).

This clonotype was picked up a small number of times. J is TRBJ2-3 and V is TRBV12-3 or TRBV12-4; 8 nucleotides align to TRBD2. CDR3 length: 18 residues. V lost 7 bases, J lost 6 bases, and 21 bases stayed unmatched. CDR3 loop: CASTLLTGTRGGGDTQYF. As DNA, the CDR3 is TGTGCCAGCACCCTACTCACCGGGACTAGGGGCGGGGGGGATACGCAGTATTTT.

The CDR3 bases are TGCGCCAGCAGCCTAAAGGTGGGGTCCTCCTACGAGCAGTACTTC. Encoded protein: CASSLKVGSSYEQYF. V gene TRBV4-1 combines with J gene TRBJ2-7; D is unclear. Germline V gene data show CDR1 as MGHRA and CDR2 as YSYEKL. The CDR3 covers 15 residues. The ends were cut back, 4 bases at V and 0 bases at J, with 13 bases in the middle.

The chain is built from TRBV5-1 and TRBJ2-7; 13 nucleotides agree with TRBD2. The CDR3 is 16 amino acids. The V gene's germline CDR1 is SGHRS and CDR2 YFSETQ. V was clipped by 3 bases and J by 2 bases; unmatched bases: 5. In nucleotides, the CDR3 is TGCGCCAGCAGCTCGGGACTAGCGGGATCAACCTACGAGCAGTACTTC. Protein sequence: CASSSGLAGSTYEQYF.

This clonotype was detected only a few times. The chain couples TRBV12-3 or TRBV12-4 to TRBJ2-7, with TRBD2 identical over 10 bases. Losses at the gene ends were 6 bases for V and 6 bases for J; bases not matched to a gene: 8. The length of the CDR3 is 14 residues. CDR3 sequence (DNA): TGTGCCAGCAGCAGCGGGAGGGCCCTCCTCGAGCAGTACTTC. Translation: CASSSGRALLEQYF.

There are a few counts of this clonotype. The V gene is TRBV2, the J gene TRBJ1-1; 10 nucleotides agree with TRBD1. The CDR3 is 14 residues long. With V trimmed by 6 bases and J by 5 bases, 6 bases remained unmatched. From germline, CDR1 is SNHLY and CDR2 FYNNEI. CDR3 loop: CASSRQGARTEAFF. CDR3 nucleotides: TGTGCCAGCAGCCGACAGGGGGCGAGAACTGAAGCTTTCTTT.

In this sample, this clonotype turned up a few times. This chain joins TRBV7-8 and TRBJ1-3; TRBD1 might be the D (5 bases). The V gene's germline CDR1 is SGHVS and CDR2 FQNEAQ. The CDR3 spans 15 residues. V lost 2 bases to trimming and J lost 3 bases, with 11 bases between them. The CDR3 sequence: CASSLLGDDGNTIYF. Here the CDR3 DNA reads TGTGCCAGCAGCTTACTCGGGGACGATGGAAACACCATATATTTT.

V gene TRBV4-1 combines with J gene TRBJ2-5, with TRBD2 matching 8 bases. This CDR3 spans 16 amino acids. The germline gives CDR1 MGHRA, CDR2 YSYEKL. V was pared by 0 bases and J by 4 bases, with 7 bases of the junction left unmatched. The CDR3: CASSQEGTSGRETQYF. DNA for the CDR3: TGCGCCAGCAGCCAAGAGGGTACTAGCGGACGAGAGACCCAGTACTTC.

The CDR3 here is CASSYRTGDNEQFF. DNA for the CDR3: TGTGCCAGCAGTTACAGGACAGGGGACAATGAGCAGTTCTTC. The V and J genes are TRBV6-2 or TRBV6-3 and TRBJ2-1; 9 positions match TRBD1. CDR3 length equals 14 residues. Germline CDR1 reads MNHEY; CDR2 reads SVGEGT. V lost 2 bases, J lost 5 bases, and 1 base stayed unmatched.

This chain uses TRBV10-3 with TRBJ2-5, with D unresolved. Between the trimmed V and J ends, which lost 0 bases and 1 base, there was a span of 6 bases. CDR1 and CDR2 from the germline V gene are ENHRY and SYGVKD. This CDR3 spans 14 amino acids. The CDR3 sequence: CAISESQVQETQYF. The DNA of the CDR3 is TGTGCCATCAGTGAGTCCCAAGTCCAAGAGACCCAGTACTTC.

The V gene is TRBV5-1, the J gene TRBJ2-1; a weak D match, TRBD2 (5 bases). V lost 0 bases, J lost 5 bases, and 9 bases lay in between. Germline values: CDR1 SGHRS, CDR2 YFSETQ. CDR3 length: 14 amino acids. This chain's CDR3 is CASSLAEADNEQFF. The CDR3 DNA follows: TGCGCCAGCAGCTTGGCCGAAGCGGACAATGAGCAGTTCTTC.

At least ten counts were recorded for this clonotype. This chain uses TRBV12-3 or TRBV12-4 with TRBJ1-5; D is possibly TRBD1 (6 bases). The CDR3 runs to 15 residues. Trimming left V 6 bases short and J 4 bases short, with 16 bases between. The CDR3 is CASSPRGTTNQPQHF. In nucleotides, the CDR3 is TGTGCCAGCAGCCCGAGGGGGACCACGAATCAGCCCCAGCATTTT.

The genes are TRBV5-1 and TRBJ2-3, with D tentatively TRBD1 (6 bases). Germline CDR1 SGHRS, CDR2 YFSETQ. This CDR3 is built from 16 residues. V was pared by 3 bases and J by 0 bases, with 14 bases between. CDR3 region: CASSYRQESSTDTQYF. As DNA, the CDR3 is TGCGCCAGCAGCTACCGACAGGAATCTAGCACAGATACGCAGTATTTT.

In this sample, this clonotype turned up a few times. This chain links TRBV29-1 with TRBJ2-2; D uncertain. CDR1 and CDR2 from the germline V gene are SQVTM and ANQGSEA. V was trimmed by 4 bases and J by 2 bases, leaving 8 bases between them. This CDR3 comprises 13 residues. The CDR3 loop reads CSVGQKNTGELFF. DNA for the CDR3: TGCAGCGTTGGGCAGAAAAACACCGGGGAGCTGTTTTTT.

This clonotype was counted a few times. This CDR3 reads CAISESFIYEQYF. The DNA of the CDR3 is TGTGCCATCAGTGAGTCTTTTATCTACGAGCAGTACTTC. The chain carries TRBV10-3 and TRBJ2-7; D not certain. Per germline, CDR1 ENHRY and CDR2 SYGVKD. This CDR3 has 13 residues. V was trimmed by 0 bases and J by 3 bases, leaving 6 bases between them.

This chain links TRBV6-5 with TRBJ2-3; 12 bases map to TRBD2. CDR3 size: 17 residues. The V gene's germline CDR1 is MNHEY and CDR2 SVGAGI. Trimming at V came to 2 bases and at J to 3 bases, leaving 6 bases not matched to a gene. The CDR3 loop is CASSYRKLAGGTDTQYF. The CDR3 DNA reads TGTGCCAGCAGTTACCGCAAACTAGCGGGGGGTACAGATACGCAGTATTTT.

This clonotype occurred a few times. The V and J genes are TRBV24-1 and TRBJ2-1; 13 bases map to TRBD2. The CDR3 is 14 residues long. The germline CDR1 and CDR2 sequences are KGHDR and SFDVKD. Losses at the gene ends were 7 bases for V and 8 bases for J; bases not matched to a gene: 4. Here the CDR3 DNA reads TGTGCCACCAGACCTGGACTAGCGGGAGATGAGCAGTTCTTC. Translating it yields CATRPGLAGDEQFF.

This clonotype was observed a handful of times. The V gene is TRBV6-2 or TRBV6-3, the J gene TRBJ2-3; tentatively, D is TRBD1 (5 bases). V was pared by 4 bases and J by 4 bases, with 15 bases between. This CDR3 comprises 15 residues. CDR1 and CDR2 (germline): MNHEY, SVGEGT. Written as DNA, the CDR3 is TGTGCCAGCAGTTCTCAGGGCCGGTTGGCAGATACGCAGTATTTT. Protein product: CASSSQGRLADTQYF.

This clonotype has a handful of counts. This chain links TRBV3-1 with TRBJ2-2; D assignment may be TRBD1 or TRBD2 (5 bases each). CDR1 and CDR2 from the germline V gene are LGHDT and YNNKEL (reference sequence). Trimming left V 7 bases short and J 6 bases short, with 18 bases between. The CDR3 runs to 15 residues. CDR3 sequence reads: CASKKGETGPGELFF. The CDR3 nucleotides read TGTGCCAGCAAAAAGGGAGAAACGGGACCCGGGGAGCTGTTTTTT.

This clonotype was detected only a few times. The V gene is TRBV3-1, the J gene TRBJ2-7; no firm D call. The length of the CDR3 is 11 residues. Germline V lookup: CDR1 LGHDT, CDR2 YNNKEL (reference sequence). V lost 3 bases, J lost 3 bases, and 3 bases lay in between. The CDR3 loop is CASSQFYEQYF. The CDR3 DNA is TGTGCCAGCAGCCAGTTCTACGAGCAGTACTTC.

This chain uses TRBV18 with TRBJ2-3, with TRBD1 matching 7 bases. This CDR3 region has 13 residues. Germline V gene sequence: CDR1 KGHSH, CDR2 LQKENI. V shed 3 bases, J shed 7 bases, and the junction held 4 bases outside the gene matches. The CDR3 DNA reads TGTGCCAGCTCACCCGGACAGGCAAATACGCAGTATTTT. This gives the protein CASSPGQANTQYF.

A few counts support this clonotype. The chain employs TRBV24-1 and TRBJ2-5; D not certain. The CDR3 loop spans 13 amino acids. Trimming left V 3 bases short and J 4 bases short, with 8 bases between. The germline gives CDR1 KGHDR, CDR2 SFDVKD. CDR3 sequence: CATSDAPVETQYF. For the CDR3, the DNA is TGTGCCACCAGTGATGCCCCCGTAGAGACCCAGTACTTC.

Only a few counts were recorded for this clonotype. The chain combines TRBV12-3 or TRBV12-4 with TRBJ2-1; D gene ambiguous. This CDR3 is 15 amino acids long. V gave up 8 bases and J gave up 0 bases, with 14 bases separating them. CDR3 DNA sequence: TGTGCCAGCCGTTCCGGGTCGTCCTCCTACAATGAGCAGTTCTTC. Protein product: CASRSGSSSYNEQFF.

V is TRBV20-1 and J is TRBJ2-3; TRBD2 might be the D (5 bases). This CDR3 comprises 16 residues. Germline V CDR1 and CDR2: DFQATT, SNEGSKA (reference sequence). The ends were cut back, 1 base at V and 0 bases at J, with 14 bases in the middle. CDR3 DNA sequence: TGCAGTGCTAGAGGCGGGTGGCTATTCAGCACAGATACGCAGTATTTT. Its protein product is CSARGGWLFSTDTQYF.

This rearrangement joins TRBV2 to TRBJ1-5, with 7 bases matching TRBD1. Trimming cost V 3 bases and J 4 bases; bases outside gene matches: 6. The CDR3 is made up of 15 amino acids. Germline-derived CDR1 and CDR2 are SNHLY and FYNNEI. The CDR3 DNA is TGTGCCAGCAGTGAGGACAGGAATCTTAATCAGCCCCAGCATTTT. Translated, it gives CASSEDRNLNQPQHF.

The chain is built from TRBV5-1 and TRBJ1-4; D is perhaps TRBD1 (6 bases). V lost 0 bases, J lost 6 bases, and 15 bases lay in between. This CDR3 is 16 amino acids long. Germline CDR1 and CDR2: SGHRS and YFSETQ. The CDR3: CASSLGTVGEDEKLFF. Written as DNA, the CDR3 is TGCGCCAGCAGCTTGGGGACAGTCGGGGAAGATGAAAAACTGTTTTTT.

This clonotype showed up just a few times. J is TRBJ2-4 and V is TRBV10-3; TRBD1 aligns across 11 bases. The CDR3 is 14 residues long. J lost 5 bases, V lost 4 bases, and 1 base had no gene match. CDR1 and CDR2 from the germline V gene are ENHRY and SYGVKD. The CDR3: CAISGTGGENIQYF. The CDR3 nucleotides read TGTGCCATCAGTGGGACAGGGGGCGAAAACATTCAGTACTTC.

This chain connects TRBV6-5 to TRBJ2-5; 7 bases are a match to TRBD1. This CDR3 comprises 12 residues. V shed 7 bases, J shed 9 bases, and the junction held 8 bases outside the gene matches. Germline CDR1 reads MNHEY; CDR2 reads SVGAGI. CDR3 nucleotides: TGTGCCAGCACCGGGACAGTGGGGTCCCAGTACTTC. Protein product: CASTGTVGSQYF.

This CDR3 is CASSGFRDRGPGELFF. CDR3 DNA sequence: TGTGCCAGCAGTGGATTCCGGGACAGGGGGCCCGGGGAGCTGTTTTTT. The chain uses TRBV28 and TRBJ2-2; TRBD1 matches at 12 bases. CDR3 length: 16 residues. Trimming at V came to 5 bases and at J to 6 bases, leaving 7 bases not matched to a gene. In germline, CDR1 is MDHEN, CDR2 SYDVKM.